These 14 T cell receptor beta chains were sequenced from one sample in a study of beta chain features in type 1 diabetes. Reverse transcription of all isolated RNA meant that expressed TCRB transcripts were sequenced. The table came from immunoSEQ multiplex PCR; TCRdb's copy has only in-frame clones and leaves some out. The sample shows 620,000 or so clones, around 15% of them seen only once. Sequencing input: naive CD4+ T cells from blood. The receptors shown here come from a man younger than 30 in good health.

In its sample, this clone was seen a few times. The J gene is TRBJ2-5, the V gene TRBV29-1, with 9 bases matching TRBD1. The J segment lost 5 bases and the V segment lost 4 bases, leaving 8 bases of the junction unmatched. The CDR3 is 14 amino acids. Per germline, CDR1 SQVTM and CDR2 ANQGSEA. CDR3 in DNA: TGCAGCGTTGTGGGACAGGGTTTGGGGGAGACCCAGTACTTC. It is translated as CSVVGQGLGETQYF.

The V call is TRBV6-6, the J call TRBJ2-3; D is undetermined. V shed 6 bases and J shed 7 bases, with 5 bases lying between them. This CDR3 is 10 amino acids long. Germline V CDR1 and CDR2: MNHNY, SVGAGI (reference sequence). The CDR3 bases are TGTGCCAGCAGGGAGAATACGCAGTATTTT. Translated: CASRENTQYF.

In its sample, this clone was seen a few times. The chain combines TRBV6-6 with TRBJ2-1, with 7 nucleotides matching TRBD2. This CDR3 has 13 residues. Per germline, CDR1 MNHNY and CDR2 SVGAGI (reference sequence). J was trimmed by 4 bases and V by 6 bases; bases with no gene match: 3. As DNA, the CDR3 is TGTGCCAGCAGAGCAGCGGGGTACAATGAGCAGTTCTTC. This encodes CASRAAGYNEQFF.

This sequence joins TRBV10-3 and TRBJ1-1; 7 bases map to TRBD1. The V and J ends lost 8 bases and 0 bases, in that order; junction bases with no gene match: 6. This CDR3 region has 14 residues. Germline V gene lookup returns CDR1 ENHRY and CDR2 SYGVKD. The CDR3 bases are TGTGCCATCCGGGGACAGTCTATGAACACTGAAGCTTTCTTT. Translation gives CAIRGQSMNTEAFF.

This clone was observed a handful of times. The CDR3 is CASSIGLQGAYGYTF. DNA of the CDR3: TGTGCCAGTAGTATTGGGTTACAGGGCGCGTATGGCTACACCTTC. V gene TRBV19 combines with J gene TRBJ1-2; perhaps TRBD1 as D (6 bases). The CDR3 is 15 residues long. Germline V gene data show CDR1 as LNHDA and CDR2 as SQIVND (reference sequence). V gave up 3 bases and J gave up 5 bases, with 16 bases separating them.

This chain's CDR3 is CASSSNTGQDRPQHF. The CDR3 nucleotides read TGTGCCAGCAGCTCGAATACAGGGCAGGACCGGCCCCAGCATTTT. The rearrangement links TRBV5-4 to TRBJ1-5, with D tentatively TRBD1 (6 bases). The CDR3 spans 15 residues. Trimming removed 3 bases from V and 9 bases from J, with 19 bases in between. Germline V gives CDR1 SGHNT, CDR2 YYREEE (reference sequence).

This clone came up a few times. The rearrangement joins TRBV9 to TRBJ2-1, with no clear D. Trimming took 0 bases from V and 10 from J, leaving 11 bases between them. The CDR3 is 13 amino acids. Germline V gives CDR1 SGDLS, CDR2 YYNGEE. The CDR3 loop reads CASSVAPVLEQFF. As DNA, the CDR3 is TGTGCCAGCAGCGTAGCCCCCGTCTTGGAGCAGTTCTTC.

The CDR3 DNA follows: TGTGCCAGCAGTGTAGACAGGCCAGAGACCCAGTACTTC. Translated, it gives CASSVDRPETQYF. The chain links TRBV28 to TRBJ2-5; D might be TRBD1 (6 bases). Germline V CDR1 and CDR2: MDHEN, SYDVKM. This CDR3 has 13 residues. V was cut by 5 bases and J by 4 bases, with 11 bases left in between. Looking up the rest from reference TRBV28 and TRBJ2-5 gives the full variable domain: DVKVTQSSRYLVKRTGEKVFLECVQDMDHENMFWYRQDPGLGLRLIYFSYDVKMKEKGDIPEGYSVSREKKERFSLILESASTNQTSMYLCASSVDRPETQYFGPGTRLLVL.

CDR3 sequence: CASSGWGFGTDTQYF. In nucleotides, the CDR3 is TGTGCCAGCAGCGGATGGGGATTCGGCACAGATACGCAGTATTTT. The chain carries TRBV9 and TRBJ2-3; D call uncertain. This CDR3 has 15 amino acids. Trimming left V 3 bases short and J 1 base short, with 12 bases between. The germline V gene encodes CDR1 SGDLS and CDR2 YYNGEE.

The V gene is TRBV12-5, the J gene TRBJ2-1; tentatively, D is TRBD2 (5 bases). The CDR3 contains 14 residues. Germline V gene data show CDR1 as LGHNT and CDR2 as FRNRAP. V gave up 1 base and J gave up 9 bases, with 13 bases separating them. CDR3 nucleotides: TGTGCTAGTGGTTTGGCCCGCCAGCGGAGTGAGCAGTTCTTC. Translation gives CASGLARQRSEQFF.

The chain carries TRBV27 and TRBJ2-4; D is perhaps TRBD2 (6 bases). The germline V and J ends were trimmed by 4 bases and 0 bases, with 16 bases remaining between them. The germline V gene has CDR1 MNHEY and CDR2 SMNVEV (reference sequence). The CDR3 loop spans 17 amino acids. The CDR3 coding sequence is TGTGCCAGCAGTTCCCCCTCCCGGGAGCTAGCCAAAAACATTCAGTACTTC. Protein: CASSSPSRELAKNIQYF.

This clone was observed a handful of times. CDR3 nucleotides: TGTGCCAGCAGTTCTTCTTGGCAGGGAAATCGGGGTCATGGCTACACCTTC. Translated: CASSSSWQGNRGHGYTF. This chain joins TRBV27 and TRBJ1-2; D perhaps matches TRBD1 (5 bases). This CDR3 is built from 17 residues. V was cut by 4 bases and J by 6 bases, with 24 bases left in between. Germline CDR1 MNHEY, CDR2 SMNVEV (reference sequence).

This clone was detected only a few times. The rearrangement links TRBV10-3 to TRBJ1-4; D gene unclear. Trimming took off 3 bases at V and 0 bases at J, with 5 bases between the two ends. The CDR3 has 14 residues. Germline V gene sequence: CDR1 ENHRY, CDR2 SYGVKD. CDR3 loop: CAISDTATNEKLFF. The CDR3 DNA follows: TGTGCCATCAGTGATACAGCAACTAATGAAAAACTGTTTTTT.

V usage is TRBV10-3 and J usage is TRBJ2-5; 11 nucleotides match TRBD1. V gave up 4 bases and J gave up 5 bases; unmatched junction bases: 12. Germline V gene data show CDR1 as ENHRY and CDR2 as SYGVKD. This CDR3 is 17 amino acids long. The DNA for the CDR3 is TGTGCCATCAGTGCCGGGCGAAGGACAGGGGGCGAGGAGACCCAGTACTTC. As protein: CAISAGRRTGGEETQYF.